A single sample gave rise to the 2 T cell receptor beta chains below, sequenced in a study of blood T cell repertoires in COVID-19. Sequenced by immunoSEQ multiplex PCR; TCRdb stores in-frame clones only, minus some. The sample has more than 300,000 clones, approximately 85% seen once. The sample was peripheral blood. These receptors all stem from a woman aged 45-65 years with acute or convalescent COVID-19.

The V gene is TRBV5-8, the J gene TRBJ2-5, with TRBD2 identical over 7 bases. CDR1 is SGHTS, CDR2 YDEGEE, per germline. The V gene end was trimmed by 4 bases and the J gene end by 1 base; junction bases not matched to a gene: 4. The length of the CDR3 is 14 residues. CDR3 sequence (DNA): TGTGCCAGCAGCCTCGGACTAGTCCAAGAGACCCAGTACTTC. It specifies CASSLGLVQETQYF.

V usage is TRBV7-2 and J usage is TRBJ2-5, with a tentative D call TRBD2 (5 bases). Germline values: CDR1 SGHTA, CDR2 FQGNSA. The CDR3 length is 15 residues. Trimming removed 1 base from V and 1 base from J, with 10 bases in between. The CDR3: CASSLGGWAQETQYF. The CDR3 bases are TGTGCCAGCAGCTTAGGCGGGTGGGCCCAAGAGACCCAGTACTTC.